The T cell receptor beta chain described here comes from a study of blood T cell repertoires in COVID-19. About the research overall: The United States, Italy and Spain supplied acute and convalescent COVID-19 samples. The analysed material was cDNA or gDNA that came from T cells, B-cell-depleted T cells, or PBMCs.

It was during active infection that Seattle patients were enrolled and then longitudinally followed. TCRdb's table, derived via immunoSEQ multiplex PCR, lists solely in-frame clones and lacks some. The top ten clones hold 8% to 10% of a sample with 55,000 to 75,000 clones, 65% to 85% of them seen once. This CDR3 has 16 residues. Germline V lookup: CDR1 SGHTA, CDR2 FQGNSA. V gave up 3 bases and J gave up 3 bases; unmatched junction bases: 6. Material: peripheral blood. The TCR comes from a man older than 75 with COVID-19, enrolled during active disease. The chain couples TRBV7-2 to TRBJ2-1; 9 positions agree with TRBD2. The CDR3 region is CASSFRTSELYNEQFF. The CDR3, as DNA: TGTGCCAGCAGCTTCCGGACTAGCGAACTCTACAATGAGCAGTTCTTC. Supplemented by reference TRBV7-2 and TRBJ2-1, the full variable domain reads GAGVSQSPSNKVTEKGKDVELRCDPISGHTALYWYRQSLGQGLEFLIYFQGNSAPDKSGLPSDRFSAERTGGSVSTLTIQRTQQEDSAVYLCASSFRTSELYNEQFFGPGTRLTVL.